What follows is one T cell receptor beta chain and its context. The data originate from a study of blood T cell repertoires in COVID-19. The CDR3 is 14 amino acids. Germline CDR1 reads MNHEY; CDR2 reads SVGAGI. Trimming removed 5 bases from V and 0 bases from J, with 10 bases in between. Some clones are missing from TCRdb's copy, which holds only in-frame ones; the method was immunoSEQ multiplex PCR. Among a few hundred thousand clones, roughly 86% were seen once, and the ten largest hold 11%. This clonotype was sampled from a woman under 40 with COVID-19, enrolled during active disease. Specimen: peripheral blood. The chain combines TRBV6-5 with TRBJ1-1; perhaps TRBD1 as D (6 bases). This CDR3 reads CASSLRTVNTEAFF. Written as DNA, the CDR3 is TGTGCCAGCAGTCTACGGACAGTGAACACTGAAGCTTTCTTT.